These 27 T cell receptor beta chains originate from one sample sequenced in a study of CD8 T cells in ankylosing spondylitis. TCRdb re-called the 5' RACE reads through MiXCR, storing one row per CDR3 protein. The profile shows approximately 440,000 distinct CDR3 sequences, roughly 15% of them singletons. These receptors lack a known antigen. General observations from the study: Several highly homologous variants made up a TCR beta motif, and this motif appeared characteristic of ankylosing spondylitis blood.

Specimen: blood, either unsorted or a sorted T cell fraction (not recorded which). The receptors derive from a male donor with ankylosing spondylitis.

This chain uses TRBV20-1 with TRBJ2-1; 10 bases match TRBD2. V gave up 0 bases and J gave up 7 bases; unmatched junction bases: 18. The CDR3 is 19 residues long. From germline, CDR1 is DFQATT and CDR2 SNEGSKA (reference sequence). The DNA for the CDR3 is TGCAGTGCTAGAGATGCCCGGGAGGAAGCGGGAGGGCCGGGGAATGAGCAGTTCTTC. Its protein product is CSARDAREEAGGPGNEQFF.

The rearrangement joins TRBV29-1 to TRBJ2-7, with 8 bases matching TRBD2. The CDR3 has 14 residues. J lost 3 bases, V lost 5 bases, and 9 bases had no gene match. Germline CDR1 is SQVTM and CDR2 is ANQGSEA. The CDR3 region is CSVSGGAKNYEQYF. The CDR3 nucleotides are TGCAGCGTTTCGGGAGGGGCGAAAAACTACGAGCAGTACTTC.

This sequence joins TRBV6-1 and TRBJ1-4; D unclear. CDR3 length: 14 residues. From germline, CDR1 is MNHNS and CDR2 SASEGT. V was cut by 10 bases and J by 2 bases, with 14 bases left in between. The CDR3 spells CATKMTRTNEKLFF. CDR3 nucleotides: TGTGCCACCAAAATGACCCGGACTAATGAAAAACTGTTTTTT.

This clonotype came up a few times. The chain has TRBV5-1 and TRBJ2-4, with D tentatively TRBD1 (6 bases). The CDR3 is 14 amino acids. Germline-derived CDR1 and CDR2 are SGHRS and YFSETQ. Trimming shortened V by 4 bases and J by 9 bases, and 17 bases separated the two germline ends. CDR3 bases: TGCGCCAGCAGCCCGGGGACAAATCTTGGCATTCAGTACTTC. Translated: CASSPGTNLGIQYF.

This clonotype was observed at least ten times. The chain uses TRBV3-1 and TRBJ2-1, with D uncertain. This CDR3 is built from 15 residues. CDR1 is LGHDT and CDR2 is YNNKEL in the germline V gene (reference sequence). V gave up 1 base and J gave up 6 bases, with 13 bases separating them. CDR3: CASSQAGQGSNEQFF. CDR3 in DNA: TGTGCCAGCAGCCAAGCGGGCCAAGGCTCCAATGAGCAGTTCTTC.

The chain is built from TRBV2 and TRBJ2-7; 9 bases are a match to TRBD2. Unmatched junction bases numbered 9, after V lost 4 bases and J lost 2 bases. The CDR3 is made up of 16 amino acids. Germline V gene lookup returns CDR1 SNHLY and CDR2 FYNNEI. DNA of the CDR3: TGTGCCAGCAGTGGTCCTAGCGGGATGAGAACCTACGAGCAGTACTTC. Amino acids: CASSGPSGMRTYEQYF.

The chain couples TRBV6-1 to TRBJ2-2; 7 bases are shared with TRBD2. Per germline, CDR1 MNHNS and CDR2 SASEGT. The V gene end was trimmed by 8 bases and the J gene end by 6 bases; junction bases not matched to a gene: 6. The CDR3 runs to 13 residues. The CDR3 loop is CASQGRGAGELFF. The CDR3 nucleotides are TGTGCCAGCCAGGGCCGGGGGGCCGGGGAGCTGTTTTTT.

In its sample, this clonotype was seen once. The chain combines TRBV20-1 with TRBJ2-1; D possibly corresponds to TRBD2 (6 bases). V was shortened by 6 bases and J by 5 bases, with 14 bases between the two germline ends. Germline CDR1 is DFQATT and CDR2 is SNEGSKA (reference sequence). This CDR3 region has 13 residues. In DNA, the CDR3 is TGCAGTGCCCCCGGGGGAGGAAACAATGAGCAGTTCTTC. Its protein is CSAPGGGNNEQFF.

This clonotype was recorded a few times. The genes are TRBV29-1 and TRBJ2-5, with 8 bases lining up with TRBD1. CDR3 size: 14 residues. The germline gives CDR1 SQVTM, CDR2 ANQGSEA. V trimming: 6 bases; J trimming: 1 base; junction bases outside the gene matches: 7. As DNA, the CDR3 is TGCAGCGTGGACAGGGACCTTAGCCAAGAGACCCAGTACTTC. Translated: CSVDRDLSQETQYF.

This clonotype was detected ten times or more. CDR3 in amino acids: CSVERGVEQFF. The CDR3 DNA reads as TGCAGCGTTGAGCGGGGGGTTGAGCAGTTCTTC. The chain combines TRBV29-1 with TRBJ2-1; 8 nucleotides agree with TRBD2. Trimming at V came to 3 bases and at J to 9 bases, leaving 1 base not matched to a gene. The CDR3 covers 11 residues. The V gene's germline CDR1 is SQVTM and CDR2 ANQGSEA.

This clonotype was observed a handful of times. The chain is built from TRBV5-5 and TRBJ1-1; possible D gene TRBD1, 5 bases. The CDR3 loop spans 15 amino acids. V was cut by 2 bases and J by 0 bases, with 11 bases left in between. CDR1 is SGHKS and CDR2 is YYEKEE in the germline V gene (reference sequence). Here the CDR3 DNA reads TGTGCCAGCAGCTTACGGGGCAGGCTGAACACTGAAGCTTTCTTT. Translating it yields CASSLRGRLNTEAFF.

The chain recombines TRBV4-1 with TRBJ1-2; 7 bases are a match to TRBD1. V shed 1 base and J 7 bases; nucleotides not matched to a gene: 3. Germline V gene sequence: CDR1 MGHRA, CDR2 YSYEKL. The CDR3 is 13 residues long. CDR3 DNA: TGCGCCAGCAGCCAAGTGAAGGGGGCTGGCTACACCTTC. This translates into CASSQVKGAGYTF.

Only a few counts were recorded for this clonotype. The J gene is TRBJ2-7, the V gene TRBV2, with D possibly being TRBD1 or TRBD2 (5 bases each). The CDR3 contains 14 residues. Germline-derived CDR1 and CDR2 are SNHLY and FYNNEI. V was pared by 4 bases and J by 3 bases, with 13 bases between. CDR3 bases: TGTGCCAGCAGTGGGGACGGGAATGACTACGAGCAGTACTTC. It specifies CASSGDGNDYEQYF.

The chain uses TRBV9 and TRBJ2-3; 12 bases align to TRBD1. Germline CDR1 and CDR2: SGDLS and YYNGEE. The CDR3 contains 15 residues. V lost 0 bases to trimming and J lost 8 bases; unmatched junction nucleotides: 4. The CDR3 sequence: CASSVEGTGGITQYF. The DNA for the CDR3 is TGTGCCAGCAGCGTAGAAGGGACAGGGGGCATTACGCAGTATTTT.

This clonotype was detected only once. The chain recombines TRBV7-9 with TRBJ2-7; D assignment may be TRBD1 or TRBD2 (5 bases each). V was cut by 5 bases and J by 3 bases, with 17 bases left in between. The CDR3 has 15 residues. Germline loops: CDR1 SEHNR, CDR2 FQNEAQ (reference sequence). The CDR3 protein is CASSPIGAGSYEQYF. The CDR3 DNA sequence: TGTGCCAGCAGCCCCATCGGGGCAGGAAGCTACGAGCAGTACTTC. The full variable domain, completed using reference TRBV7-9 and TRBJ2-7, is DTGVSQNPRHKITKRGQNVTFRCDPISEHNRLYWYRQTLGQGPEFLTYFQNEAQLEKSRLLSDRFSAERPKGSFSTLEIQRTEQGDSAMYLCASSPIGAGSYEQYFGPGTRLTVT.

This clonotype was detected many times. The rearrangement links TRBV25-1 to TRBJ1-1, with D tentatively TRBD1 (6 bases). The CDR3 is 12 amino acids. V shed 7 bases and J shed 4 bases, with 10 bases lying between them. CDR1 is MGHDK, CDR2 SYGVNS, per germline. The CDR3 is CASTQGSTEAFF. The CDR3 DNA is TGTGCCAGCACCCAGGGGAGCACTGAAGCTTTCTTT. The whole variable domain, remainder taken from reference TRBV25-1 and TRBJ1-1, is EADIYQTPRYLVIGTGKKITLECSQTMGHDKMYWYQQDPGMELHLIHYSYGVNSTEKGDLSSESTVSRIRTEHFPLTLESARPSHTSQYLCASTQGSTEAFFGQGTRLTVV.

This clonotype has just a few counts. This rearrangement joins TRBV7-2 to TRBJ1-2, with D perhaps TRBD1 (5 bases). Per germline, CDR1 SGHTA and CDR2 FQGNSA. Trimming pared 5 bases from V and 0 bases from J, leaving 19 bases between. There are 17 residues in the CDR3. The CDR3 coding sequence is TGTGCCAGCAGCACCAGGGACTCGTCGAAAACTAACTATGGCTACACCTTC. This gives the protein CASSTRDSSKTNYGYTF.

This clonotype showed up just a few times. This chain links TRBV4-3 with TRBJ2-5; TRBD1 aligns across 7 bases. Germline V CDR1 and CDR2: LGHNA, YSLEER. The CDR3 covers 15 residues. The trim removed 5 bases at V and 5 bases at J, leaving 11 bases unmatched. DNA for the CDR3: TGCGCCAGCAGCGCCCGACAGGGACCCGGGGAGACCCAGTACTTC. This gives the protein CASSARQGPGETQYF.

At least ten counts were recorded for this clonotype. The V call is TRBV12-3 or TRBV12-4, the J call TRBJ1-1; D unclear. The CDR3 runs 14 residues. The V gene lost 2 bases and the J gene lost 1 base, with 8 bases spanning the gap. The DNA of the CDR3 is TGTGCCAGCAGTTTAAGATCGGCGAACACTGAAGCTTTCTTT. Protein sequence: CASSLRSANTEAFF.

The chain combines TRBV20-1 with TRBJ2-3; no clear D gene. The V and J ends lost 2 bases and 3 bases respectively, with 9 bases between them. CDR1 is DFQATT and CDR2 is SNEGSKA in the germline V gene (reference sequence). This CDR3 contains 13 residues. The CDR3 sequence is CSARFDLTDTQYF. The CDR3 DNA is TGCAGTGCTAGATTTGACCTTACAGATACGCAGTATTTT.

In its sample, this clonotype was seen a few times. The chain is built from TRBV20-1 and TRBJ1-1, with D uncertain. This CDR3 has 18 amino acids. The germline V gene encodes CDR1 DFQATT and CDR2 SNEGSKA (reference sequence). Trimming stripped 0 bases from V and 1 base from J, with 21 bases between. The CDR3 reads CSARDTKVGTKSNTEAFF. The CDR3 bases are TGCAGTGCTAGAGATACTAAGGTTGGCACAAAATCGAACACTGAAGCTTTCTTT.

This clonotype was counted only a few times. CDR3 region: CASSLEYRGKDTQYF. The CDR3 DNA reads TGCGCCAGCAGCTTGGAGTACAGGGGAAAAGATACGCAGTATTTT. The chain couples TRBV5-1 to TRBJ2-3; 7 positions match TRBD1. V dropped 0 bases and J dropped 5; count of bases not matched to a gene: 6. Germline V CDR1 and CDR2: SGHRS, YFSETQ. The CDR3 runs 15 residues.

V and J are TRBV7-9 and TRBJ2-3; D might be TRBD1 (6 bases). The ends were cut back, 2 bases at V and 6 bases at J, with 21 bases in the middle. The CDR3 consists of 17 residues. CDR1 SEHNR and CDR2 FQNEAQ come from the germline V gene (reference sequence). The CDR3 reads CASSLFVNTGLIDTQYF. The CDR3 region has the DNA TGTGCCAGCAGCTTATTCGTGAACACAGGGCTCATCGATACGCAGTATTTT.

The J gene is TRBJ1-2, the V gene TRBV29-1; D ambiguous. The V end lost 5 bases, the J end lost 2 bases, and 18 bases lay between the germline ends. The CDR3 sequence is 15 residues long. Germline V gives CDR1 SQVTM, CDR2 ANQGSEA. The CDR3 DNA is TGCAGCGTTACCCCCCCGGGGAAACCAAACTATGGCTACACCTTC. It codes for CSVTPPGKPNYGYTF. The full variable domain, rest sourced from reference TRBV29-1 and TRBJ1-2, is SAVISQKPSRDICQRGTSLTIQCQVDSQVTMMFWYRQQPGQSLTLIATANQGSEATYESGFVIDKFPISRPNLTFSTLTVSNMSPEDSSIYLCSVTPPGKPNYGYTFGSGTRLTVV.

This clonotype was counted a few times. The rearrangement links TRBV4-1 to TRBJ2-2; TRBD1 matches 7 bases. Losses at the gene ends were 1 base for V and 0 bases for J; bases not matched to a gene: 5. Germline V gives CDR1 MGHRA, CDR2 YSYEKL. The CDR3 spans 17 residues. CDR3 sequence: CASSQGGTAANTGELFF. DNA for the CDR3: TGCGCCAGCAGCCAAGGGGGGACAGCCGCGAACACCGGGGAGCTGTTTTTT.

The chain recombines TRBV20-1 with TRBJ1-5; tentative D call: TRBD1 (5 bases). Germline V gene data show CDR1 as DFQATT and CDR2 as SNEGSKA (reference sequence). The ends were cut back, 3 bases at V and 3 bases at J, with 15 bases in the middle. The CDR3 runs to 15 residues. CDR3 nucleotides: TGCAGTGCTAGCTTCCAACCGGGACCCAATCAGCCCCAGCATTTT. Translating gives CSASFQPGPNQPQHF.

This clonotype was counted a few times. The V and J genes are TRBV20-1 and TRBJ2-4; 8 nucleotides align to TRBD1. CDR3 size: 10 residues. The germline CDR1 and CDR2 sequences are DFQATT and SNEGSKA (reference sequence). The CDR3: CTTGGNIQYF. The CDR3 region has the DNA TGCACTACAGGGGGAAACATTCAGTACTTC.